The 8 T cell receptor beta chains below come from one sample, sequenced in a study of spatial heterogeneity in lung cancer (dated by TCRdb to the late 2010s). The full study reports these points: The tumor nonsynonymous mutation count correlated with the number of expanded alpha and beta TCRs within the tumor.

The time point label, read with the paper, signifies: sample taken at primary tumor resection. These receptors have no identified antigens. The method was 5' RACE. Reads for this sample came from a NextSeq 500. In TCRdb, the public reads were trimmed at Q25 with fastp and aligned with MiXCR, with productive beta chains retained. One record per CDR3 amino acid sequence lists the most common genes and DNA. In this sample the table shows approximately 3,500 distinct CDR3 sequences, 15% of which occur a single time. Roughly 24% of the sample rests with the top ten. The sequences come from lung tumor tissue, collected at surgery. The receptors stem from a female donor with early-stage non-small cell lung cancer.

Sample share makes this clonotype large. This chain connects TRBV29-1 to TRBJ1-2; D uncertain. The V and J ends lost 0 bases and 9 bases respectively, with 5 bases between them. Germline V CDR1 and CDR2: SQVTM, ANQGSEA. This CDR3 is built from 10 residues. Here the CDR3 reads CSVEDGRYTF. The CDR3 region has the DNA TGCAGCGTTGAAGATGGTCGCTACACCTTC.

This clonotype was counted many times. For the CDR3, the DNA is TGTGCCAGCACCAAAGGGGGCGCGGGGGCGCACTATGGCTACACCTTC. This translates into CASTKGGAGAHYGYTF. The chain is built from TRBV21-1 and TRBJ1-2; the DNA was not used to check the table's D call, TRBD1. TRBV21-1 is labeled a pseudogene. The CDR3 totals 16 residues.

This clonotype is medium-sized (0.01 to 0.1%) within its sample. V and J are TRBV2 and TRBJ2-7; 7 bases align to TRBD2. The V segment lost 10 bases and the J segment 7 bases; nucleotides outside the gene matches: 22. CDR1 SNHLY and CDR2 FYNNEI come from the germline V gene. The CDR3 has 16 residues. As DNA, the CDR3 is TGTGCCACCCTTTCTCTAGAGGCTAGCGGTTCCCGAGAGCAGTACTTC. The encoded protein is CATLSLEASGSREQYF.

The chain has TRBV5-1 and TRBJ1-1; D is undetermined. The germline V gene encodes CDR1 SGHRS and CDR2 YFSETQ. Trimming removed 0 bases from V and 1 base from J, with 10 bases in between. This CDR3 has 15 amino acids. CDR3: CASSLGNGRNTEAFF. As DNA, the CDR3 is TGCGCCAGCAGCTTGGGGAACGGGCGGAACACTGAAGCTTTCTTT.

The CDR3 DNA sequence: TGTGCCAGCAGCATAAGGACAGGGGGCAATGAGCAGTTCTTC. Its translation is CASSIRTGGNEQFF. This chain links TRBV11-2 with TRBJ2-1; 10 bases align to TRBD1. V lost 5 bases, J lost 6 bases, and 4 bases stayed unmatched. This CDR3 is built from 14 residues. Germline values: CDR1 SGHAT, CDR2 FQNNGV.

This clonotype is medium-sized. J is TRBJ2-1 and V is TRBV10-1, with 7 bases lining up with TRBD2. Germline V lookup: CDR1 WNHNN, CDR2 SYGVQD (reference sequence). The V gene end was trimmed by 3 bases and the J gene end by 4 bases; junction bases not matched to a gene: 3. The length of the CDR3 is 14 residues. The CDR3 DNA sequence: TGCGCCAGCAGTGAACTAGCGCGTTACAATGAGCAGTTCTTC. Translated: CASSELARYNEQFF.

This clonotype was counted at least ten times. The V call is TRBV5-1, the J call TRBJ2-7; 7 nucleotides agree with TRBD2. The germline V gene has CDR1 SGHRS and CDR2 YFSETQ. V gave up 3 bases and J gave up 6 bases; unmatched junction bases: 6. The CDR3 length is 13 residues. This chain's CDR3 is CASSSDVAGEQYF. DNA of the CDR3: TGCGCCAGCAGCTCGGACGTAGCGGGCGAGCAGTACTTC.

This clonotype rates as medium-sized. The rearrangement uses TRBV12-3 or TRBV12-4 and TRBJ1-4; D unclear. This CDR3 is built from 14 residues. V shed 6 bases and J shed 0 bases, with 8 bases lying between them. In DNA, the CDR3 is TGTGCCAGCAGGCCATCCGCAACTAATGAAAAACTGTTTTTT. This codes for CASRPSATNEKLFF.